Given below is one T cell receptor (beta chain) in context. TCRdb's copy holds only in-frame clones and misses some; the assay was immunoSEQ multiplex PCR. The profile shows around 300,000 clones, roughly 90% of them singletons. This entry comes from a study of blood T cell repertoires in COVID-19. This CDR3 region has 16 residues. The germline V gene has CDR1 LNHDA and CDR2 SQIVND (reference sequence). V lost 6 bases, J lost 1 base, and 18 bases lay in between. Sequenced input: peripheral blood. The TCR originated in a woman in her twenties or thirties with COVID-19, enrolled during active disease. The chain has TRBV19 and TRBJ1-1; unclear D gene. DNA of the CDR3: TGTGCCAGTAGAATCATCAGCGGGCAGGCGAACACTGAAGCTTTCTTT. This encodes CASRIISGQANTEAFF. Full variable domain (remainder filled in from reference TRBV19 and TRBJ1-1): DGGITQSPKYLFRKEGQNVTLSCEQNLNHDAMYWYRQDPGQGLRLIYYSQIVNDFQKGDIAEGYSVSREKKESFPLTVTSAQKNPTAFYLCASRIISGQANTEAFFGQGTRLTVV.